One and the same sample provided the 3 T cell receptor beta chains below, sequenced in a study of blood T cell repertoires in COVID-19. Profiling relied on immunoSEQ multiplex PCR, and the TCRdb table lists in-frame clones only, not all of them. The table shows 300,000 or so clones, with approximately 88% occurring only once. The material sequenced was peripheral blood. These receptors originate from a woman between 25 and 40 years old who had recovered from COVID-19.

The V gene is TRBV19, the J gene TRBJ1-2; D not resolved. This CDR3 comprises 15 residues. Germline assignment: CDR1 LNHDA and CDR2 SQIVND (reference sequence). V lost 3 bases and J lost 6, with 17 bases in between. The CDR3 reads CASSIKPGIIDGYTF. The CDR3 DNA is TGTGCCAGTAGTATTAAACCGGGTATAATCGATGGCTACACCTTC.

The chain has TRBV2 and TRBJ2-6, with D perhaps matching TRBD1 (5 bases). V dropped 6 bases and J dropped 2 bases, with 8 bases sitting between them. The germline CDR1 and CDR2 sequences are SNHLY and FYNNEI. This CDR3 is 14 amino acids long. The chain's CDR3 is CASSSGTGANVLTF. CDR3 in DNA: TGTGCCAGCAGCTCAGGGACTGGGGCCAACGTCCTGACTTTC.

V gene TRBV3-1 (or the pseudogene TRBV3-2) combines with J gene TRBJ1-1; D is undetermined. This CDR3 has 15 amino acids. Trimming shortened V by 2 bases and J by 4 bases, and 14 bases separated the two germline ends. CDR1 and CDR2 from the germline V gene are LGHDT and YNNKEL (reference sequence). The CDR3 sequence is CASSQFQPPGTEAFF. The CDR3 DNA follows: TGTGCCAGCAGCCAATTCCAACCTCCGGGCACTGAAGCTTTCTTT.